This T cell receptor (beta chain) was recorded in a study of beta chain features in type 1 diabetes. Findings and caveats of the study: Within each of all four CD4+ subsets, Type 1 diabetes patients had TCRB CDR3s that were moderately but significantly shorter.

Regarding this clone: What it binds is not known.

Every donor had blood drawn once into heparin, around 100 mL on average. Sequenced material consisted of expressed TCRB transcripts (all of the isolated RNA was reverse transcribed). Using immunoSEQ multiplex PCR, the repertoire was profiled, and TCRdb retains in-frame clones only, with some absent. Seen here are hundreds of thousands of clones, 11% to 15% observed once, and the top ten hold approximately 0.042%. This CDR3 comprises 17 residues. The germline CDR1 and CDR2 sequences are SEHNR and FQNEAQ (reference sequence). Trimming took 3 bases from V and 2 from J; bases not matched to a gene: 9. This clonotype was sampled from a man younger than 30 with type 1 diabetes. The sample comprised naive CD4+ T cells from blood. The rearrangement links TRBV7-9 to TRBJ2-5; 10 nucleotides agree with TRBD2. CDR3 bases: TGTGCCAGCAGCTTCGACGGACTAGCGGAGGAACAAGAGACCCAGTACTTC. Translation: CASSFDGLAEEQETQYF.